A single TCR beta chain is shown here with its context. Its antigen remains unidentified. This table comes from immunoSEQ multiplex PCR, and its TCRdb copy is limited to in-frame clones, with some not included. The sample shows about 150,000 clones, around 92% of them seen only once. The sample belongs to a study of T cell responses to AZD1222 COVID-19 vaccine. Germline CDR1 MNHEY, CDR2 SMNVEV (reference sequence). The CDR3 runs to 15 residues. Trimming pared 7 bases from V and 5 bases from J, leaving 20 bases between. Pooled samples include second doses given at about 4 or 12 weeks. Study-level findings and limits: Among spike-specific TCRs, nearly half reportedly target unmutated variant regions. The breadth and depth of Spike-specific TCRs increased once two AZD1222 doses had been given. Baseline testing showed seropositivity in only a handful of AZD1222 recipients.

Sequencing was performed on peripheral blood, taken 28 days after the second AZD1222 dose. The receptor was derived from an adult who received the AZD1222 COVID-19 vaccine. The gene calls are TRBV27 and TRBJ2-5; D may be TRBD2 (6 bases). The CDR3 sequence is CASTPRRGGGETQYF. The DNA of the CDR3 is TGTGCCAGCACCCCTCGCCGGGGAGGTGGGGAGACCCAGTACTTC.